A single sample is the source of the 25 T cell receptor beta chains below, sequenced in a study of blood T cell repertoires in COVID-19. Data came from immunoSEQ multiplex PCR; TCRdb stores just in-frame clones and leaves some out. This table holds just under 45,000 clones, around 90% found once. Sequencing was done on a sample of peripheral blood. These receptors were collected from a woman over 75 in a cohort sampled during active or convalescent COVID-19.

This clone was found once. The V call is TRBV19, the J call TRBJ1-2, with D tentatively TRBD1 (6 bases). V shed 7 bases and J shed 4 bases, with 16 bases lying between them. This CDR3 spans 14 amino acids. Per germline, CDR1 LNHDA and CDR2 SQIVND (reference sequence). CDR3 bases: TGTGCCAGTACCCCCCCCGGACAGCCCTATGGCTACACCTTC. This sequence encodes CASTPPGQPYGYTF.

The V gene is TRBV27, the J gene TRBJ1-2; D perhaps matches TRBD1 (5 bases). CDR1 is MNHEY, CDR2 SMNVEV, per germline (reference sequence). The CDR3 totals 16 residues. With 6 bases removed from V and 4 bases from J, the gap between germline ends came to 21 bases. CDR3 DNA sequence: TGTGCCAGCAGGGGGGGGGAGGGTTTGGCTCCCTATGGCTACACCTTC. Amino acids: CASRGGEGLAPYGYTF.

Only one count was recorded for this clone. V usage is TRBV27 and J usage is TRBJ2-7; tentative D call: TRBD1 (6 bases). V was shortened by 5 bases and J by 0 bases, with 14 bases between the two germline ends. CDR1 and CDR2 from the germline V gene are MNHEY and SMNVEV (reference sequence). There are 15 residues in the CDR3. The CDR3 loop reads CASSGRGLSSYEQYF. In nucleotides, the CDR3 is TGTGCCAGCAGTGGCAGGGGCCTTAGCTCCTACGAGCAGTACTTC.

This rearrangement joins TRBV6-2 or TRBV6-3 to TRBJ2-1; 7 nucleotides line up with TRBD1. After removal of 0 bases from V and 8 bases from J, the junction contained 19 bases not matched to a gene. The CDR3 length is 19 residues. Germline CDR1 and CDR2: MNHEY and SVGEGT. For the CDR3, the DNA is TGTGCCAGCAGTTACTCGATAGCAGGGGGTGGTTTGAAGATCGATGAGCAGTTCTTC. As protein: CASSYSIAGGGLKIDEQFF.

This clone was recorded once. The chain joins TRBV29-1 to TRBJ2-1; 11 bases are a match to TRBD2. CDR1 is SQVTM and CDR2 is ANQGSEA in the germline V gene. J lost 5 bases, V lost 7 bases, and 7 bases had no gene match. The length of the CDR3 is 14 residues. The chain's CDR3 is CSAILAGGHNEQFF. The CDR3 nucleotides read TGCAGCGCCATCCTAGCGGGGGGCCACAATGAGCAGTTCTTC.

The genes are TRBV6-6 and TRBJ2-7; D uncertain. The CDR3 extends over 10 amino acids. V dropped 10 bases and J dropped 3 bases, with 7 bases sitting between them. Germline CDR1 reads MNHNY; CDR2 reads SVGAGI (reference sequence). The CDR3 here is CATGDYEQYF. CDR3 nucleotides: TGTGCCACCGGAGACTACGAGCAGTACTTC.

This clone has only one observation. V is TRBV4-1 and J is TRBJ1-4; no firm D call. The germline gives CDR1 MGHRA, CDR2 YSYEKL. Trimming pared 1 base from V and 6 bases from J, leaving 15 bases between. The CDR3 consists of 16 residues. CDR3 sequence: CASSQVIGPEDEKLFF. The CDR3, as DNA: TGCGCCAGCAGCCAAGTGATAGGGCCGGAGGATGAAAAACTGTTTTTT.

This clone occurred a few times. V and J are TRBV10-3 and TRBJ2-1; weak D call: TRBD2 (5 bases). In germline, CDR1 is ENHRY, CDR2 SYGVKD. This CDR3 is 17 amino acids long. The germline V and J ends were trimmed by 0 bases and 4 bases, with 16 bases remaining between them. CDR3 region: CAISESWPGGSYNEQFF. In nucleotides, the CDR3 is TGTGCCATCAGTGAGTCGTGGCCCGGAGGCAGTTACAATGAGCAGTTCTTC.

The rearrangement uses TRBV4-1 and TRBJ1-6, with D unclear. The CDR3 loop spans 15 amino acids. Germline-derived CDR1 and CDR2 are MGHRA and YSYEKL. V shed 1 base and J shed 7 bases, with 11 bases lying between them. In nucleotides, the CDR3 is TGCGCCAGCAGCCAAGTTCAGAGGGTGAATTCACCCCTCCACTTT. Protein sequence: CASSQVQRVNSPLHF.

The genes are TRBV29-1 and TRBJ1-1; D possibly corresponds to TRBD1 (6 bases). This CDR3 has 13 amino acids. The germline V gene has CDR1 SQVTM and CDR2 ANQGSEA. V lost 6 bases to trimming and J lost 11 bases, with 22 bases between them. In DNA form, the CDR3 reads TGCAGCGTGACCCCGACTGGGGGCGTGTATGCTTTCTTT. Encoded protein: CSVTPTGGVYAFF. The full variable domain, in which reference TRBV29-1 and TRBJ1-1 provide the parts outside the CDR3, is SAVISQKPSRDICQRGTSLTIQCQVDSQVTMMFWYRQQPGQSLTLIATANQGSEATYESGFVIDKFPISRPNLTFSTLTVSNMSPEDSSIYLCSVTPTGGVYAFFGQGTRLTVV.

The rearrangement uses TRBV4-2 and TRBJ2-3, with 11 bases matching TRBD2. J was trimmed by 1 base and V by 1 base; bases with no gene match: 10. Germline values: CDR1 LGHNA, CDR2 YNFKEQ. This CDR3 has 19 residues. The CDR3 loop is CASSQGSLAGGLGTDTQYF. The DNA of the CDR3 is TGTGCCAGCAGCCAAGGCTCCCTAGCGGGGGGTCTTGGCACAGATACGCAGTATTTT.

J is TRBJ2-7 and V is TRBV5-3, with D perhaps matching TRBD1 (6 bases). TRBV5-3 is filed as an ORF, its function uncertain. Trimming stripped 6 bases from V and 2 bases from J, with 12 bases between. The CDR3 runs to 13 residues. The CDR3 DNA reads TGTGCCAGAACCCCACAGGGTCCCTACGAGCAGTACTTC. Its translation: CARTPQGPYEQYF.

This chain uses TRBV5-1 with TRBJ1-4; 11 nucleotides match TRBD1. The ends lost 4 bases at V and 7 bases at J; junction bases unmatched: 3. The CDR3 length is 14 residues. Germline-derived CDR1 and CDR2 are SGHRS and YFSETQ. The CDR3 region has the DNA TGCGCCAGCAGCGGACAGGGGGCGGTTGAAAAACTGTTTTTT. This codes for CASSGQGAVEKLFF.

This clone came up a few times. The chain uses TRBV6-5 and TRBJ2-5, with 12 positions matching TRBD2. The CDR3 runs to 14 residues. Germline CDR1 reads MNHEY; CDR2 reads SVGAGI. V was pared by 6 bases and J by 4 bases, with 3 bases of the junction left unmatched. The CDR3 loop is CASRRLAGVETQYF. CDR3 coding DNA: TGTGCCAGCAGGCGACTAGCGGGAGTAGAGACCCAGTACTTC.

The chain links TRBV9 to TRBJ2-3; 7 bases align to TRBD2. Trimming cost V 4 bases and J 2 bases; bases outside gene matches: 13. CDR1 and CDR2 (germline): SGDLS, YYNGEE. The CDR3 spans 17 residues. The CDR3 region has the DNA TGTGCCAGCAGCCCAACTCTGACTAGCAGGACCACAGATACGCAGTATTTT. This sequence encodes CASSPTLTSRTTDTQYF.

The CDR3 DNA sequence: TGTGCCAGCAGCTTAGGAAGGGTTCGGAGGGAGACCCAGTACTTC. Translated, it gives CASSLGRVRRETQYF. The rearrangement joins TRBV7-2 to TRBJ2-5; possible D gene TRBD2, 5 bases. Per germline, CDR1 SGHTA and CDR2 FQGNSA. The ends were cut back, 1 base at V and 5 bases at J, with 14 bases in the middle. CDR3 length equals 15 residues.

In DNA form, the CDR3 reads TGCGCCAGCAGCCAAGGACCCCACAGGGCGGGTTCACCCCTCCACTTT. Translated: CASSQGPHRAGSPLHF. J is TRBJ1-6 and V is TRBV4-3, with D possibly being TRBD1 (6 bases). Germline assignment: CDR1 LGHNA and CDR2 YSLEER. There are 16 residues in the CDR3. Trimming removed 1 base from V and 9 bases from J, with 16 bases in between.

The chain has TRBV28 and TRBJ2-7, with D unresolved. The CDR3 is 11 residues long. From germline, CDR1 is MDHEN and CDR2 SYDVKM. Between the trimmed V and J ends, which lost 5 bases and 2 bases, there was a span of 4 bases. The CDR3 DNA reads as TGTGCCAGCAGTCTAACCTACGAGCAGTACTTC. Translation gives CASSLTYEQYF.

The CDR3 coding sequence is TGCGCCAGCAGCTTGGCCCGGGGGGGGCCCTACGAGCAGTACTTC. Translated, it gives CASSLARGGPYEQYF. The J gene is TRBJ2-7, the V gene TRBV5-1, with TRBD2 matching over 8 bases. CDR3 length equals 15 residues. V lost 0 bases to trimming and J lost 2 bases; unmatched junction nucleotides: 4. Germline V gene sequence: CDR1 SGHRS, CDR2 YFSETQ.

The chain carries TRBV7-3 and TRBJ1-2; the match to TRBD1 covers 7 bases. Germline trimming cut 5 bases from V and 4 bases from J; bases unmatched to any gene: 10. The CDR3 runs to 15 residues. Germline V CDR1 and CDR2: SGHTA, FQGTGA. The CDR3 coding sequence is TGTGCCAGCAGCCCTTCGGCTACAGGGGTCTATGGCTACACCTTC. It yields the protein CASSPSATGVYGYTF.

CDR3 in DNA: TGTGCCAGTAGAGATTTAGATATTGACAGGGGGCCACGCACAGATACGCAGTATTTT. Its protein is CASRDLDIDRGPRTDTQYF. V gene TRBV27 combines with J gene TRBJ2-3; 10 positions match TRBD1. Trimming removed 9 bases from V and 1 base from J; junction bases left unmatched: 19. The CDR3 contains 19 residues. CDR1 MNHEY and CDR2 SMNVEV come from the germline V gene (reference sequence).

The rearrangement links TRBV7-9 to TRBJ1-1, with no clear D. Germline V gives CDR1 SEHNR, CDR2 FQNEAQ (reference sequence). Trimming left V 2 bases short and J 7 bases short, with 17 bases between. This CDR3 comprises 15 residues. The CDR3 sequence is CASSLPRIRPDEAFF. CDR3 nucleotide sequence: TGTGCCAGCAGCTTACCGCGCATCAGGCCGGATGAAGCTTTCTTT.

This clone was counted a few times. The chain couples TRBV3-1 (or the pseudogene TRBV3-2) to TRBJ2-1; TRBD2 is a possible D gene (6 bases). Trimming pared 0 bases from V and 1 base from J, leaving 10 bases between. This CDR3 is built from 16 residues. Germline values: CDR1 LGHDT, CDR2 YNNKEL (reference sequence). CDR3 nucleotide sequence: TGTGCCAGCAGCCAAGATTCTGGAGGGTCCTACAATGAGCAGTTCTTC. This translates into CASSQDSGGSYNEQFF.

V is TRBV5-1 and J is TRBJ2-7, with D perhaps matching TRBD1 (6 bases). The germline V and J ends were trimmed by 5 bases and 4 bases, with 19 bases remaining between them. The CDR3 has 15 residues. Germline values: CDR1 SGHRS, CDR2 YFSETQ. The CDR3 bases are TGCGCCAGCAGAGGGGGATGGCCGGGGCTGTACGAGCAGTACTTC. It is translated as CASRGGWPGLYEQYF.

The gene calls are TRBV7-8 and TRBJ2-3; 8 nucleotides align to TRBD2. This CDR3 has 20 residues. V dropped 3 bases and J dropped 1; count of bases not matched to a gene: 18. The germline CDR1 and CDR2 sequences are SGHVS and FQNEAQ. CDR3 loop: CASSFFLGSGRGAGTDTQYF. CDR3 in DNA: TGTGCCAGCAGCTTCTTCCTGGGGAGCGGGAGAGGAGCTGGCACAGATACGCAGTATTTT.